The 11 T cell receptor beta chains below all came from one sample that was sequenced in a study of blood T cell repertoires in COVID-19. Profiling relied on immunoSEQ multiplex PCR, and the TCRdb table lists in-frame clones only, not all of them. The table shows 140,000 to 150,000 clones, with roughly 79% occurring only once. Material: peripheral blood. The receptors come from a woman aged 55 to 70 with acute or convalescent COVID-19.

The V and J genes are TRBV27 and TRBJ2-7, with TRBD2 as a possible D gene (6 bases). V was trimmed by 3 bases and J by 4 bases, leaving 10 bases between them. The V gene's germline CDR1 is MNHEY and CDR2 SMNVEV (reference sequence). This CDR3 comprises 13 residues. The CDR3, as DNA: TGTGCCAGCAGTTTGGGACTGTTGTACGAGCAGTACTTC. This translates into CASSLGLLYEQYF.

This chain links TRBV7-8 with TRBJ2-2; TRBD1 agrees at 7 bases. The CDR3 sequence is 12 residues long. Germline V CDR1 and CDR2: SGHVS, FQNEAQ. The junction had 7 bases not matched to a gene; V was cut back by 11 bases and J by 7 bases. The CDR3 DNA follows: TGTGCCTTCAGGGGGTTGGGCGGGGAGCTGTTTTTT. It encodes CAFRGLGGELFF.

The rearrangement uses TRBV7-8 and TRBJ2-1; no clear D. Germline CDR1 reads SGHVS; CDR2 reads FQNEAQ. The V and J ends lost 1 base and 4 bases respectively, with 11 bases between them. The CDR3 is 15 residues long. This CDR3 is CASSLDVPGYNEQFF. CDR3 nucleotides: TGTGCCAGCAGCTTAGACGTTCCCGGTTACAATGAGCAGTTCTTC.

With respect to this clone: At one end, the junction sequence differs from germline, possibly due to a read error. The CDR3 loop is CASSLARAGDGGTKAFF. The CDR3 bases are TGTGCCAGCAGCTTAGCCCGGGCAGGGGATGGTGGCACTAAAGCTTTCTTT. The chain recombines TRBV7-6 with TRBJ1-1; TRBD1 might be the D (6 bases). CDR3 length: 17 amino acids. Germline CDR1 and CDR2: SGHVS and FNYEAQ.

The DNA of the CDR3 is TGTGCCAGCAGCGTAGCCGAGCTTGGTGAGCAGTTCTTC. It encodes CASSVAELGEQFF. The rearrangement joins TRBV9 to TRBJ2-1, with no clear D. The CDR3 runs 13 residues. Germline values: CDR1 SGDLS, CDR2 YYNGEE. V lost 0 bases, J lost 9 bases, and 10 bases lay in between. Variable domain in full (rest from reference TRBV9 and TRBJ2-1): DSGVTQTPKHLITATGQRVTLRCSPRSGDLSVYWYQQSLDQGLQFLIQYYNGEERAKGNILERFSAQQFPDLHSELNLSSLELGDSALYFCASSVAELGEQFFGPGTRLTVL.

This rearrangement joins TRBV27 to TRBJ2-1, with 11 nucleotides matching TRBD2. Unmatched junction bases numbered 3, after V lost 6 bases and J lost 2 bases. The CDR3 loop spans 15 amino acids. Germline V gene sequence: CDR1 MNHEY, CDR2 SMNVEV (reference sequence). CDR3 protein: CASRLGLAAYNEQFF. The CDR3 DNA is TGTGCCAGCAGACTGGGACTAGCGGCCTACAATGAGCAGTTCTTC.

The CDR3 nucleotides read TGTGCCAGCAGTTTGGACAGGGGATGGAAGACTGAAGCTTTCTTT. Translated, it gives CASSLDRGWKTEAFF. The chain links TRBV6-5 to TRBJ1-1; 9 bases agree with TRBD1. The CDR3 consists of 15 residues. V trimming: 4 bases; J trimming: 5 bases; junction bases outside the gene matches: 8. CDR1 and CDR2 from the germline V gene are MNHEY and SVGAGI.

The V call is TRBV5-1, the J call TRBJ1-2; D is possibly TRBD1 (6 bases). Germline lookup yields CDR1 SGHRS and CDR2 YFSETQ. Trimming took off 0 bases at V and 5 bases at J, with 11 bases between the two ends. CDR3 size: 14 residues. For the CDR3, the DNA is TGCGCCAGCAGCTTGGAAGGGGGAACGTATGGCTACACCTTC. It is translated as CASSLEGGTYGYTF.

The chain carries TRBV5-8 and TRBJ2-3, with 9 bases lining up with TRBD1. Germline V gene lookup returns CDR1 SGHTS and CDR2 YDEGEE. The trim removed 5 bases at V and 3 bases at J, leaving 4 bases unmatched. The CDR3 covers 14 residues. CDR3 nucleotide sequence: TGTGCCAGCAGAACAGGGGGCGGGACAGATACGCAGTATTTT. Amino acids: CASRTGGGTDTQYF.

This clone was counted between two and nine times. The rearrangement uses TRBV19 and TRBJ1-1, with a possible D match to TRBD1 (6 bases). This CDR3 is 18 amino acids long. Trimming shortened V by 3 bases and J by 1 base, and 21 bases separated the two germline ends. Germline values: CDR1 LNHDA, CDR2 SQIVND (reference sequence). The CDR3 sequence is CASSMEDSGWGPNTEAFF. For the CDR3, the DNA is TGTGCCAGTAGTATGGAGGACAGTGGTTGGGGCCCGAACACTGAAGCTTTCTTT.

This chain joins TRBV5-6 and TRBJ1-2; D is unclear. Germline assignment: CDR1 SGHDT and CDR2 YYEEEE. CDR3 length: 14 amino acids. The germline V and J ends were trimmed by 9 bases and 7 bases, with 22 bases remaining between them. The CDR3: CATSRDSRLSGYTF. CDR3 DNA sequence: TGTGCCACCTCGAGGGATAGTCGGCTGAGTGGCTACACCTTC. Full variable domain (outside the CDR3, taken from reference TRBV5-6 and TRBJ1-2): DAGVTQSPTHLIKTRGQQVTLRCSPKSGHDTVSWYQQALGQGPQFIFQYYEEEERQRGNFPDRFSGHQFPNYSSELNVNALLLGDSALYLCATSRDSRLSGYTFGSGTRLTVV.